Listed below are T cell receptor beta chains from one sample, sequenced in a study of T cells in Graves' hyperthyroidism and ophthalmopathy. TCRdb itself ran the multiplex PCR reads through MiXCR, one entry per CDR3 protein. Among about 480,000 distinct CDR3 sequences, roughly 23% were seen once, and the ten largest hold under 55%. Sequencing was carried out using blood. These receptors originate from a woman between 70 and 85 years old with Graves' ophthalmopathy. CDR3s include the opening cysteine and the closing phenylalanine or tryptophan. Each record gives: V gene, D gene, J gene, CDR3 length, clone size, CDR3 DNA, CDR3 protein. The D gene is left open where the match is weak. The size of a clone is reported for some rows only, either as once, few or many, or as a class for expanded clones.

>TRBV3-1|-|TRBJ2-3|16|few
TGTGCCAGCACCAGCGGAGCTGTCTTTGGCACAGATACGCAGTATTTT
CASTSGAVFGTDTQYF
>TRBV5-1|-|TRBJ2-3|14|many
TGTGCCAGCAGCCTCTTATCCAGCACAGATACGCAGTATTTT
CASSLLSSTDTQYF
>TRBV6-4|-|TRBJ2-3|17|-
TGTGCCAGCAGTGACTCGAAGTCTGGTGGGGGCACAGATACGCAGTATTTT
CASSDSKSGGGTDTQYF
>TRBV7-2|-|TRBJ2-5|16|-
TGTGCCAGCAGCGTACCCGGGGTCCCCCGCGCTGGTACCCAGTACTTC
CASSVPGVPRAGTQYF
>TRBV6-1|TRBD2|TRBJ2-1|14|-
TGTGCCACCTTCGGGGGGACTCCGTTAAATGAGCAGTTCTTC
CATFGGTPLNEQFF
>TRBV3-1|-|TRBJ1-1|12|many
TGTGCCAGCAGCCAAGAGGATGGGAAAGCTTTCTTT
CASSQEDGKAFF
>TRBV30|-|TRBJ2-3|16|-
TGTGCCTGGAGTGATACGTGGGGACGGGGCACAGATACGCAGTATTTT
CAWSDTWGRGTDTQYF
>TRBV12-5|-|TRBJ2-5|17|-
TGTGCTAGTGGTTTGGAGACACACCCCCTGTACCAAGAGACCCAGTACTTC
CASGLETHPLYQETQYF
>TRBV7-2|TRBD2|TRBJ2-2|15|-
TGTGCCAGCAGCTTCGGACTAGCGGGACCCGGGGAGCTGTTTTTT
CASSFGLAGPGELFF
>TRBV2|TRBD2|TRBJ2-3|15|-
TGTGCCAGCTACGACCCGGGACTAGCCACAGATACGCAGTATTTT
CASYDPGLATDTQYF
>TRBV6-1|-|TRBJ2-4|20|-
TGTGCCAGCAGTGAAGTTGGGGGTATACAAGGCCTGCTAGCCAAAAACATTCAGTACTTC
CASSEVGGIQGLLAKNIQYF
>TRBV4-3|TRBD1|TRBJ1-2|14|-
TGCGCCAGCAGCCAAGAAGGCAGGGGGCGCGGCTACACCTTC
CASSQEGRGRGYTF
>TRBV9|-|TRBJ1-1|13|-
TGTGCCAGCAGCGCAACAGTGGACACTGAAGCTTTCTTT
CASSATVDTEAFF
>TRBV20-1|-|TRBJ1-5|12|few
TGCAGTGCTACTGAGAGCAATCAGCCCCAGCATTTT
CSATESNQPQHF
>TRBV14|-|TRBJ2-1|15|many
TGTGCCAGCAGCCTACTAGTAGGAGTTGCGAATGAGCAGTTCTTC
CASSLLVGVANEQFF